This record concerns one T cell receptor (beta chain) sequence. The source of the sample is a study of T cells in Graves' hyperthyroidism and ophthalmopathy. TCR beta CDR3 sequences were amplified from RNA transcripts. Primed by the HTBI set, a first-round RT-PCR was run on the TCR CDR3. A single record per CDR3 protein comes from TCRdb applying MiXCR to the multiplex PCR reads. The sample yields about 300,000 distinct CDR3 sequences, roughly 20% seen once. Germline CDR1 is ENHRY and CDR2 is SYGVKD. The CDR3 runs 13 residues. Trimming removed 7 bases from V and 1 base from J; junction bases left unmatched: 2.

This sequence joins TRBV10-3 and TRBJ1-1; 8 nucleotides agree with TRBD1. This clonotype originated in a man in his fifties with Graves' ophthalmopathy. The material sequenced was blood. The CDR3 protein is CAIKDRENTEAFF. The CDR3 DNA is TGTGCCATCAAGGACAGGGAGAACACTGAAGCTTTCTTT.